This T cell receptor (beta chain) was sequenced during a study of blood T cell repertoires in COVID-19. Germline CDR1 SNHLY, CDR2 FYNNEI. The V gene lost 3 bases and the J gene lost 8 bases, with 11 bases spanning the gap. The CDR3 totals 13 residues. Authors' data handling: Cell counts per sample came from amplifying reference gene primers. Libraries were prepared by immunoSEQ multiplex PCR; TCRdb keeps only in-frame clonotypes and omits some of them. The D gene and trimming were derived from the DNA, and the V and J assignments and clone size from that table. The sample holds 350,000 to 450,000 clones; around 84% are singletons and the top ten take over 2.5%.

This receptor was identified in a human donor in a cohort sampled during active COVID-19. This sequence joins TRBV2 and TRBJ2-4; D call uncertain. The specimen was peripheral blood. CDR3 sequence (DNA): TGTGCCAGCAGTGATGTAGGAGTTGACATTCAGTACTTC. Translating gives CASSDVGVDIQYF.